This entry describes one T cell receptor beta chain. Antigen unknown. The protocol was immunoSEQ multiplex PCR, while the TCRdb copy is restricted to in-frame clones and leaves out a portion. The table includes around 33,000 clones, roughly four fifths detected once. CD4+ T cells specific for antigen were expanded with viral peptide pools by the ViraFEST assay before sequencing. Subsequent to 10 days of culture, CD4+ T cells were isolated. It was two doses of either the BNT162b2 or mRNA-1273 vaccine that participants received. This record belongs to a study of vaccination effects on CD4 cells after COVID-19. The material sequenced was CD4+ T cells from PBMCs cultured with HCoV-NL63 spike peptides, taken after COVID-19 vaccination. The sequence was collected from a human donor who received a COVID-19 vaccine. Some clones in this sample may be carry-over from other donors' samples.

The CDR3 is CASHQRQGAQSEQFF. In nucleotides, the CDR3 is TGCGCCAGCCACCAACGACAGGGGGCTCAATCTGAGCAGTTCTTC. The J gene is TRBJ2-1, the V gene TRBV5-1; TRBD1 matches at 10 bases. The CDR3 length is 15 residues. From germline, CDR1 is SGHRS and CDR2 YFSETQ. V gave up 7 bases and J gave up 9 bases; unmatched junction bases: 13.